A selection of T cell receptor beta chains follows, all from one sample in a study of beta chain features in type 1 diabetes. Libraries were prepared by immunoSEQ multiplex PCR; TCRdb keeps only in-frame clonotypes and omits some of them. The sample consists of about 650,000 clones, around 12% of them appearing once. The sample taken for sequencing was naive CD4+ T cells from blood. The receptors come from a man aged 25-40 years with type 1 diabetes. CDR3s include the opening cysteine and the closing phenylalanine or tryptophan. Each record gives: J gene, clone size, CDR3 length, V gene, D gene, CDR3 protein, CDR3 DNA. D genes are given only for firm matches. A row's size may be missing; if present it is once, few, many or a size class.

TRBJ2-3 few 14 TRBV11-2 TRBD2 CASSWGLGSDTQYF TGTGCCAGCAGCTGGGGACTAGGATCGGATACGCAGTATTTT
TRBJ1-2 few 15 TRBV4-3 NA CASSQDSRAYYGYTF TGCGCCAGCAGCCAAGATTCCAGGGCCTACTATGGCTACACCTTC
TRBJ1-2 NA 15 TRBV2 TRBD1 CASRESTGGDYGYTF TGTGCCAGCAGGGAATCGACAGGGGGCGACTATGGCTACACCTTC
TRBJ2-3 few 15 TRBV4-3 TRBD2 CASSHLSGGADTQYF TGCGCCAGCAGCCACCTTAGCGGGGGGGCTGATACGCAGTATTTT
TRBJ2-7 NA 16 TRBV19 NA CASRGGKGASQYEQYF TGTGCCAGTAGAGGGGGGAAAGGGGCCAGCCAGTACGAGCAGTACTTC
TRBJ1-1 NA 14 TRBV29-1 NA CSADREPMNTEAFF TGCAGCGCAGACAGAGAACCCATGAACACTGAAGCTTTCTTT
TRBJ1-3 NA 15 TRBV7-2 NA CASSLADHRGNTIYF TGTGCCAGCAGCTTAGCGGATCACCGTGGAAACACCATATATTTT
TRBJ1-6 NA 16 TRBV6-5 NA CASSYALGVNNSPLHF TGTGCCAGCAGTTACGCCCTGGGGGTAAACAATTCACCCCTCCACTTT
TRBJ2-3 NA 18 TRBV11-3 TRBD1 CASSLDRWGTGTPDTQYF TGTGCCAGCAGCTTAGACCGGTGGGGGACAGGGACCCCAGATACGCAGTATTTT
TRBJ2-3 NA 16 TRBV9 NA CASSPSGGLSTDTQYF TGTGCCAGCAGCCCTAGTGGGGGGCTCAGCACAGATACGCAGTATTTT
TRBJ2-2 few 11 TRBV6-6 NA CASMGNGELFF TGTGCCAGCATGGGTAACGGGGAGCTGTTTTTT
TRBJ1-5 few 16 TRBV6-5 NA CASSSDPGANHQPQHF TGTGCCAGCAGTTCCGACCCGGGAGCTAACCATCAGCCCCAGCATTTT
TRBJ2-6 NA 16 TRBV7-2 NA CASSLGGTAGANVLTF TGTGCCAGCAGCTTAGGAGGCACGGCTGGGGCCAACGTCCTGACTTTC
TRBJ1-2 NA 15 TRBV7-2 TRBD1 CASSLEQGTHYGYTF TGTGCCAGCAGCTTAGAACAGGGGACTCACTATGGCTACACCTTC
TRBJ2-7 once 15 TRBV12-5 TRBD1 CASGSGTGLVYEQYF TGTGCTAGTGGATCCGGGACAGGACTCGTCTACGAGCAGTACTTC
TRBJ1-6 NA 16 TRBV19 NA CASSGLEVSYNSPLHF TGTGCCAGTAGTGGTCTGGAGGTCTCCTATAATTCACCCCTCCACTTT
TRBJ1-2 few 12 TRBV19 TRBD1 CASSMLTGTYTF TGTGCCAGTAGTATGTTGACAGGGACCTACACCTTC
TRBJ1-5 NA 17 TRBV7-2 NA CASSLAPTADSNQPQHF TGTGCCAGCAGCTTAGCGCCGACAGCGGACAGCAATCAGCCCCAGCATTTT
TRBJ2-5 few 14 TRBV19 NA CASSIGQGLETQYF TGTGCCAGTAGTATAGGGCAGGGGTTGGAGACCCAGTACTTC
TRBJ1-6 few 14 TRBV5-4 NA CASSPGQLNSPLHF TGTGCCAGCAGCCCCGGACAGTTAAATTCACCCCTCCACTTT
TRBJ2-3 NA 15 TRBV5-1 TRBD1 CASSFRTGRTDTQYF TGCGCCAGCAGTTTCCGGACAGGCCGCACAGATACGCAGTATTTT
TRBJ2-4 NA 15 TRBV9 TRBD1 CASSQVTGTENIQYF TGTGCCAGCAGCCAAGTAACCGGGACAGAAAACATTCAGTACTTC
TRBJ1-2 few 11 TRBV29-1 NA CSGGGGYGYTF TGCAGCGGTGGGGGGGGCTATGGCTACACCTTC
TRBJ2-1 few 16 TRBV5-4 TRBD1 CASSLFGTGVVNEQFF TGTGCCAGCAGCTTGTTTGGGACAGGGGTGGTCAATGAGCAGTTCTTC
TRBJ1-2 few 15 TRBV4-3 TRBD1 CASSHSGTGVYGYTF TGCGCCAGCAGCCACTCCGGGACAGGGGTCTATGGCTACACCTTC
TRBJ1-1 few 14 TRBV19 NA CASSGLPENTEAFF TGTGCCAGTAGTGGCCTCCCAGAGAACACTGAAGCTTTCTTT
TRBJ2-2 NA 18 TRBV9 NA CASSVATRTGRDTGELFF TGTGCCAGCAGCGTAGCTACGAGGACAGGGAGGGACACCGGGGAGCTGTTTTTT
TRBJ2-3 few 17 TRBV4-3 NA CASSQDLRGGGTDTQYF TGCGCCAGCAGCCAAGATCTTCGCGGGGGCGGCACAGATACGCAGTATTTT